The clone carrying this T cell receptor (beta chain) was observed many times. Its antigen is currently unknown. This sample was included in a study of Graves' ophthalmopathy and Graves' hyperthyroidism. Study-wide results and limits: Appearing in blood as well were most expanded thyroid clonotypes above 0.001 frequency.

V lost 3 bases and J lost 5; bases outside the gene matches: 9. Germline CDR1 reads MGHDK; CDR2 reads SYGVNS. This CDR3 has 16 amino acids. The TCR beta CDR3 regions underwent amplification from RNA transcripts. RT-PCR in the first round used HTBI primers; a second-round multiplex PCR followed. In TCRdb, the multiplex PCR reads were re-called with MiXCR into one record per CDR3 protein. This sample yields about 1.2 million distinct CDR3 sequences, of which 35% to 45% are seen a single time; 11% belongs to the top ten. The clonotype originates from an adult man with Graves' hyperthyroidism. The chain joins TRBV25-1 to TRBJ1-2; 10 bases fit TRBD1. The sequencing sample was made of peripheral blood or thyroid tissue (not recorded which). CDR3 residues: CASSETGTGAWYGYTF. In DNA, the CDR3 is TGTGCCAGCAGTGAGACCGGGACAGGGGCTTGGTATGGCTACACCTTC.